Shown below are 17 T cell receptor beta chains from a single sample sequenced in a study of T cells in Graves' hyperthyroidism and ophthalmopathy. There were TCR beta CDR3 regions amplified from RNA transcripts. The HTBI primer set was used in a first-round RT-PCR of the TCR CDR3. TCRdb fed the multiplex PCR reads into MiXCR, producing one record per CDR3 protein. Of nearly 600,000 distinct CDR3 sequences listed, 11% to 15% are singletons. The sequencing sample was made of blood. The receptor source for this set is a woman between 18 and 29 years old with Graves' ophthalmopathy.

The chain recombines TRBV19 with TRBJ2-7; 7 nucleotides line up with TRBD2. Per germline, CDR1 LNHDA and CDR2 SQIVND (reference sequence). Trimming took 3 bases from V and 2 from J; bases not matched to a gene: 1. CDR3 length: 13 residues. Written as DNA, the CDR3 is TGTGCCAGTAGTATCGGGGGGACCTACGAGCAGTACTTC. Encoded protein: CASSIGGTYEQYF.

This clonotype was observed many times. V is TRBV28 and J is TRBJ1-2, with TRBD1 matching over 12 bases. V was pared by 1 base and J by 3 bases, with 6 bases of the junction left unmatched. Germline CDR1 is MDHEN and CDR2 is SYDVKM. The CDR3 runs to 17 residues. The CDR3 protein is CASSLFRDRGHHYGYTF. The DNA of the CDR3 is TGTGCCAGCAGTTTATTTCGGGACAGGGGGCATCACTATGGCTACACCTTC.

This clonotype was picked up many times. The V and J genes are TRBV5-1 and TRBJ2-7, with 8 bases matching TRBD1. Per germline, CDR1 SGHRS and CDR2 YFSETQ. CDR3 length equals 14 residues. V lost 4 bases to trimming and J lost 7 bases; unmatched junction nucleotides: 10. This CDR3 is CASSRAQGAREQYF. CDR3 nucleotides: TGCGCCAGCAGCCGGGCTCAGGGGGCGCGGGAGCAGTACTTC.

This clonotype was found a few times. This rearrangement joins TRBV19 to TRBJ1-1, with D maybe TRBD1 (5 bases). Germline assignment: CDR1 LNHDA and CDR2 SQIVND (reference sequence). This CDR3 is 14 amino acids long. V gave up 4 bases and J gave up 10 bases, with 19 bases separating them. The CDR3 sequence is CASSNPGMWQGAFF. As DNA, the CDR3 is TGTGCCAGTAGTAATCCGGGGATGTGGCAGGGAGCTTTCTTT.

This clonotype showed up many times. The CDR3 region has the DNA TGTGCCACCAGTGATAACCGGGACACTTCCTACGAGCAGTACTTC. Translated: CATSDNRDTSYEQYF. The chain couples TRBV24-1 to TRBJ2-7, with D possibly TRBD1 on 6 matching bases. Germline V lookup: CDR1 KGHDR, CDR2 SFDVKD. The CDR3 sequence is 15 residues long. V lost 3 bases to trimming and J lost 1 base, with 12 bases between them.

This clonotype was recorded at least ten times. V gene TRBV5-6 combines with J gene TRBJ1-1, with D hard to call. Germline values: CDR1 SGHDT, CDR2 YYEEEE. The V end was cut by 5 bases, the J end by 1 base, with 9 bases between. The CDR3 consists of 13 residues. DNA of the CDR3: TGTGCCAGCAGTTTCGACTCGAACACTGAAGCTTTCTTT. Its translation: CASSFDSNTEAFF.

This clonotype was seen more than once but under ten times. This chain uses TRBV19 with TRBJ2-5, with D possibly matching TRBD2 (6 bases). The CDR3 is 13 residues long. Germline V gives CDR1 LNHDA, CDR2 SQIVND (reference sequence). V was shortened by 4 bases and J by 2 bases, with 8 bases between the two germline ends. This chain's CDR3 is CASSRAGQETQYF. CDR3 coding DNA: TGTGCCAGTAGTAGGGCGGGACAAGAGACCCAGTACTTC. Full variable domain (outside the CDR3, taken from reference TRBV19 and TRBJ2-5): DGGITQSPKYLFRKEGQNVTLSCEQNLNHDAMYWYRQDPGQGLRLIYYSQIVNDFQKGDIAEGYSVSREKKESFPLTVTSAQKNPTAFYLCASSRAGQETQYFGPGTRLLVL.

This clonotype was recorded a few times. J is TRBJ2-2 and V is TRBV19, with 16 bases aligning to TRBD2. Germline V gene sequence: CDR1 LNHDA, CDR2 SQIVND (reference sequence). V lost 5 bases and J lost 7; bases outside the gene matches: 7. CDR3 length equals 17 residues. The CDR3 sequence: CASSQTGTSGRVGELFF. The CDR3 nucleotides are TGTGCCAGTAGTCAAACCGGGACTAGCGGGAGGGTCGGGGAGCTGTTTTTT.

This chain connects TRBV20-1 to TRBJ2-3, with D perhaps given as TRBD1 or TRBD2 (6 bases each). V lost 5 bases and J 2 bases, leaving 14 bases between the germline ends. CDR3 length: 14 amino acids. CDR1 is DFQATT, CDR2 SNEGSKA, per germline (reference sequence). This chain's CDR3 is CSARHGGLTDTQYF. The CDR3 region has the DNA TGCAGTGCTCGCCATGGGGGGCTCACAGATACGCAGTATTTT.

The CDR3 sequence is CASSRRGGLAGEINEQYF. The CDR3 DNA is TGTGCCAGCAGCCGGCGGGGCGGCTTAGCGGGAGAAATCAACGAGCAGTACTTC. This chain uses TRBV6-1 with TRBJ2-7; 9 bases align to TRBD2. Germline lookup yields CDR1 MNHNS and CDR2 SASEGT. The V gene end was trimmed by 6 bases and the J gene end by 5 bases; junction bases not matched to a gene: 20. The CDR3 totals 18 residues.

This rearrangement joins TRBV5-6 to TRBJ2-3; no clear D. Germline V CDR1 and CDR2: SGHDT, YYEEEE. This CDR3 region has 16 residues. Trimming shortened V by 1 base and J by 2 bases, and 14 bases separated the two germline ends. In nucleotides, the CDR3 is TGTGCCAGCAGCTTGCCTACAATACGATCCACAGATACGCAGTATTTT. It is translated as CASSLPTIRSTDTQYF.

This clonotype was seen ten or more times. CDR3 residues: CASSPWGNAEAFF. CDR3 DNA: TGTGCCAGCAGTCCCTGGGGTAACGCTGAAGCTTTCTTT. This sequence joins TRBV12-3 or TRBV12-4 and TRBJ1-1; D gene uncertain. V lost 5 bases to trimming and J lost 6 bases, with 13 bases between them. The CDR3 has 13 residues.

This clonotype has only a few counts. The V call is TRBV19, the J call TRBJ1-5; D may be TRBD1 (5 bases). Germline CDR1 is LNHDA and CDR2 is SQIVND (reference sequence). The CDR3 length is 15 residues. V shed 6 bases and J shed 4 bases, with 16 bases lying between them. The CDR3 DNA sequence: TGTGCCAGTAGCCTCCGGGACGGTCAAAATCAGCCCCAGCATTTT. It is translated as CASSLRDGQNQPQHF.

In its sample, this clonotype was seen many times. The rearrangement joins TRBV6-1 to TRBJ1-1; D is unclear. Germline CDR1 and CDR2: MNHNS and SASEGT. The CDR3 has 14 amino acids. Trimming cost V 11 bases and J 3 bases, with 19 bases left between them. The CDR3 sequence: CADGSAADYTEAFF. The CDR3 bases are TGTGCCGACGGATCGGCAGCTGACTACACTGAAGCTTTCTTT.

As to this clonotype: One junction end disagrees with the germline gene, perhaps due to a read error. The V and J genes are TRBV5-1 and TRBJ2-1; 8 positions match TRBD1. Germline CDR1 reads SGHRS; CDR2 reads YFSETQ. This CDR3 region has 16 residues. The CDR3 sequence is CATRDRKGESYNEQFF. The DNA of the CDR3 is TGTGCCACTAGGGACAGGAAAGGGGAGTCCTACAATGAGCAGTTCTTC.

The V and J genes are TRBV13 and TRBJ2-3, with 11 bases that match TRBD2. The CDR3 sequence is 15 residues long. Germline CDR1 PRHDT, CDR2 FYEKMQ (reference sequence). V lost 5 bases to trimming and J lost 6 bases; unmatched junction nucleotides: 7. CDR3 sequence (DNA): TGTGCCAGCAGCCCCATTAGCGGGAGGGCCGATACGCAGTATTTT. This sequence encodes CASSPISGRADTQYF.

This clonotype was recorded many times. The V and J genes are TRBV12-3 or TRBV12-4 and TRBJ2-1, with a tentative D call TRBD2 (5 bases). The V end was cut by 5 bases, the J end by 6 bases, with 20 bases between. The CDR3 sequence is 16 residues long. The CDR3 spells CASSPGRTHMGNEQFF. CDR3 DNA: TGTGCCAGCAGTCCCGGGCGGACTCATATGGGCAATGAGCAGTTCTTC.